Each of the 21 T cell receptor beta chains below was sequenced from the same sample in a study of immune evolution from preneoplasia to lung adenocarcinoma. Produced via immunoSEQ multiplex PCR; TCRdb's table is partial and in-frame only. This sample carries roughly 3,600 clones, almost 50% of them seen once, and the ten largest clones take 7% to 8%. The sequenced material came from FFPE normal lung tissue adjacent to the tumor. The receptors originated from a person aged 50 to 59 with lung adenocarcinoma.

This clone was detected only a few times. The V call is TRBV29-1, the J call TRBJ2-5, with D possibly being TRBD2 (5 bases). Germline V gene lookup returns CDR1 SQVTM and CDR2 ANQGSEA. V was cut by 2 bases and J by 1 base, with 8 bases left in between. The CDR3 totals 13 residues. CDR3 bases: TGCAGCGTTGAATGGACTCGCCAAGAGACCCAGTACTTC. Its translation is CSVEWTRQETQYF.

CDR3 coding DNA: TGTGCCAGCTCACCACCAGACAGGGCCTACAATGAGCAGTTCTTC. Its protein product is CASSPPDRAYNEQFF. The chain carries TRBV18 and TRBJ2-1; TRBD1 agrees at 7 bases. The CDR3 extends over 15 amino acids. Germline V lookup: CDR1 KGHSH, CDR2 LQKENI. The ends lost 0 bases at V and 2 bases at J; junction bases unmatched: 1.

This clone is large. V and J are TRBV5-4 and TRBJ1-1; TRBD1 aligns across 7 bases. The CDR3 is 16 amino acids. Germline V gives CDR1 SGHNT, CDR2 YYREEE (reference sequence). The trim removed 1 base at V and 1 base at J, leaving 7 bases unmatched. CDR3 loop: CASSLSGRGSNTEAFF. As DNA, the CDR3 is TGTGCCAGCAGCTTGTCGGGCAGGGGGTCGAACACTGAAGCTTTCTTT.

The chain recombines TRBV5-6 with TRBJ1-1; D perhaps matches TRBD1 (6 bases). Trimming shortened V by 0 bases and J by 4 bases, and 13 bases separated the two germline ends. The CDR3 has 15 amino acids. Germline CDR1 and CDR2: SGHDT and YYEEEE. The CDR3 spells CASSLGGGWGTEAFF. In DNA, the CDR3 is TGTGCCAGCAGCTTGGGTGGGGGCTGGGGCACTGAAGCTTTCTTT.

The chain is built from TRBV6-6 and TRBJ2-7, with no clear D. The CDR3 loop spans 12 amino acids. V lost 5 bases, J lost 5 bases, and 10 bases lay in between. Looked up from germline, CDR1 is MNHNY and CDR2 is SVGAGI (reference sequence). CDR3 in DNA: TGTGCCAGCAGTCCCACCCGGGACGAGCAGTACTTC. Its protein product is CASSPTRDEQYF.

The rearrangement links TRBV4-1 to TRBJ1-1; 7 bases match TRBD1. After removal of 2 bases from V and 7 bases from J, the junction contained 10 bases not matched to a gene. CDR3 length: 15 residues. The germline V gene encodes CDR1 MGHRA and CDR2 YSYEKL. CDR3 coding DNA: TGCGCCAGCAGCCAAAGGGGACAGAGGGTAGATGAAGCTTTCTTT. This gives the protein CASSQRGQRVDEAFF.

The chain is built from TRBV11-2 and TRBJ1-1; no clear D gene. Trimming removed 5 bases from V and 3 bases from J, with 13 bases in between. The CDR3 consists of 14 residues. In germline, CDR1 is SGHAT, CDR2 FQNNGV. The CDR3 DNA follows: TGTGCCAGCAGCACCATGACCCCGGACACTGAAGCTTTCTTT. This sequence encodes CASSTMTPDTEAFF.

The J gene is TRBJ1-1, the V gene TRBV29-1, with a possible D match to TRBD1 (5 bases). Germline V gene sequence: CDR1 SQVTM, CDR2 ANQGSEA. Trimming left V 0 bases short and J 5 bases short, with 13 bases between. The CDR3 spans 14 residues. Here the CDR3 reads CSVEEIAGQTEAFF. The CDR3 DNA follows: TGCAGCGTTGAAGAAATCGCAGGGCAGACTGAAGCTTTCTTT.

The chain joins TRBV2 to TRBJ2-1; D is unresolved. In germline, CDR1 is SNHLY, CDR2 FYNNEI. The CDR3 loop spans 10 amino acids. Between the trimmed V and J ends, which lost 7 bases and 8 bases, there was a span of 6 bases. The CDR3 coding sequence is TGTGCCAGCACCTGGGATGAGCAGTTCTTC. Protein: CASTWDEQFF. Full variable domain (remainder filled in from reference TRBV2 and TRBJ2-1): EPEVTQTPSHQVTQMGQEVILRCVPISNHLYFYWYRQILGQKVEFLVSFYNNEISEKSEIFDDQFSVERPDGSNFTLKIRSTKLEDSAMYFCASTWDEQFFGPGTRLTVL.

The chain couples TRBV28 to TRBJ2-1; the D is unclear. The germline CDR1 and CDR2 sequences are MDHEN and SYDVKM. V lost 2 bases to trimming and J lost 4 bases, with 9 bases between them. The CDR3 is made up of 14 amino acids. The CDR3 DNA follows: TGTGCCAGCAGTTTAGGGCAGGCTTACAATGAGCAGTTCTTC. This codes for CASSLGQAYNEQFF.

The chain recombines TRBV2 with TRBJ1-5; a weak D match, TRBD1 (5 bases). The CDR3 spans 14 residues. Germline V gene data show CDR1 as SNHLY and CDR2 as FYNNEI. With 4 bases removed from V and 2 bases from J, the gap between germline ends came to 9 bases. CDR3 DNA: TGTGCCAGCAGTGGGGGCGGCCGCAATCAGCCCCAGCATTTT. The encoded protein is CASSGGGRNQPQHF.

The chain couples TRBV9 to TRBJ1-5; D is ambiguous. The CDR3 is made up of 17 amino acids. Germline CDR1 and CDR2: SGDLS and YYNGEE. Trimming left V 3 bases short and J 0 bases short, with 16 bases between. Written as DNA, the CDR3 is TGTGCCAGCAGCGACGGCCCATTTTTCTATAGCAATCAGCCCCAGCATTTT. Translating gives CASSDGPFFYSNQPQHF.

This clone was counted only a few times. V usage is TRBV30 and J usage is TRBJ2-5, with 7 bases fitting TRBD1. The CDR3 totals 13 residues. J was trimmed by 5 bases and V by 3 bases; bases with no gene match: 6. Germline CDR1 GTSNPN, CDR2 SVGIG (reference sequence). The CDR3 nucleotides read TGTGCCTGGAGATTCACAGGGGTCGAGACCCAGTACTTC. It specifies CAWRFTGVETQYF.

The chain joins TRBV6-5 to TRBJ2-3; D is possibly TRBD1 or TRBD2 (6 bases each). Trimming cost V 2 bases and J 5 bases, with 17 bases left between them. CDR1 is MNHEY and CDR2 is SVGAGI in the germline V gene. This CDR3 region has 16 residues. The CDR3 region is CASSYRGASSRDTQYF. CDR3 nucleotide sequence: TGTGCCAGCAGTTACAGGGGGGCCTCGAGTAGAGATACGCAGTATTTT.

The CDR3 sequence is CASSFSRGPNYGYTF. In DNA, the CDR3 is TGTGCCAGCAGTTTTAGCAGGGGGCCTAACTATGGCTACACCTTC. The genes are TRBV28 and TRBJ1-2; 8 bases fit TRBD1. The CDR3 consists of 15 residues. CDR1 is MDHEN and CDR2 is SYDVKM in the germline V gene. V was pared by 3 bases and J by 0 bases, with 3 bases of the junction left unmatched.

The V and J genes are TRBV25-1 and TRBJ1-1; D ambiguous. Trimming cost V 2 bases and J 1 base, with 20 bases left between them. Per germline, CDR1 MGHDK and CDR2 SYGVNS. The CDR3 is 18 amino acids. CDR3 region: CASSEPGPGFMGNTEAFF. Written as DNA, the CDR3 is TGTGCCAGCAGTGAACCCGGCCCAGGCTTTATGGGGAACACTGAAGCTTTCTTT.

The chain carries TRBV28 and TRBJ2-7, with TRBD1 matching over 10 bases. The ends lost 6 bases at V and 13 bases at J; junction bases unmatched: 12. The germline V gene encodes CDR1 MDHEN and CDR2 SYDVKM. The length of the CDR3 is 13 residues. CDR3 nucleotides: TGTGCCAGCAGCCGTCCCGGGACAGGGGCGGTCTACTTC. Translating it yields CASSRPGTGAVYF.

In this sample, this clone turned up a few times. The chain has TRBV7-3 and TRBJ2-1, with 7 nucleotides matching TRBD1. The V and J ends lost 3 bases and 6 bases, in that order; junction bases with no gene match: 8. This CDR3 spans 15 amino acids. Germline-derived CDR1 and CDR2 are SGHTA and FQGTGA. The CDR3 protein is CASSFGTARGNEQFF. The CDR3 nucleotides are TGTGCCAGCAGCTTCGGGACAGCCCGAGGCAATGAGCAGTTCTTC.

This clone was recorded a few times. The chain combines TRBV5-1 with TRBJ2-1; D uncertain. CDR1 is SGHRS and CDR2 is YFSETQ in the germline V gene. The CDR3 covers 12 residues. V lost 1 base to trimming and J lost 10 bases, with 9 bases between them. The DNA of the CDR3 is TGCGCCAGCAGCTTGTACGGTGGGGAGCAGTTCTTC. It yields the protein CASSLYGGEQFF.

V is TRBV27 and J is TRBJ1-6; 8 bases are shared with TRBD1. CDR3 length equals 17 residues. The J segment lost 4 bases and the V segment lost 2 bases, leaving 7 bases of the junction unmatched. Per germline, CDR1 MNHEY and CDR2 SMNVEV (reference sequence). CDR3 sequence reads: CASSLKWTGTYNSPLHF. The CDR3 coding sequence is TGTGCCAGCAGTTTAAAATGGACAGGGACTTATAATTCACCCCTCCACTTT.

This clone has more than one count but fewer than ten. The rearrangement links TRBV11-2 to TRBJ2-7; D might be TRBD2 (6 bases). Trimming cost V 1 base and J 2 bases, with 9 bases left between them. The V gene's germline CDR1 is SGHAT and CDR2 FQNNGV. This CDR3 has 14 residues. In nucleotides, the CDR3 is TGTGCCAGCAGCTTAGGTCCGGGAGCCTACGAGCAGTACTTC. This translates into CASSLGPGAYEQYF.